The rows below give T cell receptor beta chains drawn from one sample of a study of response to subunit inactivated influenza vaccine. TCRdb ran MiXCR on the RT-PCR reads and lists one entry per CDR3 protein. This sample yields 250,000 to 350,000 distinct CDR3 sequences, of which around 20% are seen a single time; 10% to 13% belongs to the top ten. The material sequenced was PBMCs from blood, taken about 20 months after vaccination. Receptors were obtained from a man aged 50-75 years who received an inactivated influenza vaccine. Each CDR3 is given with its conserved first and last residue. A D gene is named only where the DNA matches it firmly. Clone size is given for some rows only: seen once, a few or many times, or a class if the clone is expanded.

few	.	TRBV6-1	14	TRBJ1-5	CASNTGPPGQPQHF	TGTGCCAGCAACACAGGGCCCCCCGGGCAGCCCCAGCATTTT
once	TRBD2	TRBV20-1	15	TRBJ2-7	CSAKIPRDYPYEQYF	TGCAGTGCCAAAATTCCAAGGGACTACCCCTACGAGCAGTACTTC
many	TRBD1	TRBV5-6	16	TRBJ1-2	CASSLGTGGTIYGYTF	TGTGCCAGCAGCTTAGGGACAGGGGGCACTATCTATGGCTACACCTTC
.	.	TRBV7-2	19	TRBJ1-4	CASSLVAHFGGGTNEKLFF	TGTGCCAGCAGCTTAGTCGCCCACTTTGGGGGGGGAACTAATGAAAAACTGTTTTTT
.	.	TRBV6-2/TRBV6-3	13	TRBJ1-6	CASSFRGNSALHF	TGTGCCAGCAGTTTTCGGGGTAATTCAGCCCTCCACTTT
many	.	TRBV7-2	15	TRBJ2-1	CASSPLAKRYNEQFF	TGTGCCAGCAGCCCACTAGCAAAACGTTACAATGAGCAGTTCTTC
.	.	TRBV4-1	17	TRBJ1-6	CASSQVVQSSYNSPLHF	TGCGCCAGCAGCCAAGTTGTACAGAGCTCCTATAATTCACCCCTCCACTTT
.	TRBD2	TRBV14	21	TRBJ2-2	CASSQVPPLGLAGLRAGELFF	TGTGCCAGCAGCCAAGTCCCCCCCCTTGGACTAGCGGGATTGCGGGCCGGGGAGCTGTTTTTT
many	.	TRBV28	14	TRBJ1-1	CASSLWSVNTEAFF	TGTGCCAGCAGTTTATGGTCAGTGAACACTGAAGCTTTCTTT
.	TRBD1	TRBV5-1	17	TRBJ2-7	CASSLTFGGQGVYEQYF	TGCGCCAGCAGCTTAACATTCGGAGGACAGGGCGTTTACGAGCAGTACTTC